The rows below give T cell receptor beta chains drawn from one sample of a study of blood T cells in healthy people across ages. TCRdb fed the 5' RACE reads into MiXCR, producing one record per CDR3 protein. The repertoire holds about 900,000 distinct CDR3 sequences, with around 62% as singletons. The sample consisted of blood. These receptor sequences come from a man aged 25-45 years in good health. The conserved cysteine and the conserved F or W are not part of the CDR3 here.

J gene: TRBJ1-2; V gene: TRBV7-2; CDR3 length: 12; CDR3 protein: ASSLGRASYGYT
J gene: TRBJ2-4; V gene: TRBV4-3; CDR3 length: 11; CDR3 protein: ASSQRIREEQY
J gene: TRBJ2-6; V gene: TRBV5-6; CDR3 length: 15; CDR3 protein: ASSLIVLESGANVLA
J gene: TRBJ2-3; V gene: TRBV6-2/TRBV6-3; CDR3 length: 17; CDR3 protein: ASSYSVASGGTDTDTQY
J gene: TRBJ2-5; V gene: TRBV29-1; CDR3 length: 8; CDR3 protein: SVGPGAQY
J gene: TRBJ2-4; V gene: TRBV5-6; CDR3 length: 11; CDR3 protein: ASTTGTRGIQY
J gene: TRBJ2-7; V gene: TRBV6-5; CDR3 length: 12; CDR3 protein: ASSRDRADYEQY
J gene: TRBJ2-7; V gene: TRBV20-1; CDR3 length: 9; CDR3 protein: SASRGGEQY
J gene: TRBJ2-7; V gene: TRBV20-1; CDR3 length: 10; CDR3 protein: SADRGSYEQY
J gene: TRBJ2-1; V gene: TRBV20-1; CDR3 length: 9; CDR3 protein: SAPTGRERF
J gene: TRBJ2-5; V gene: TRBV20-1; CDR3 length: 10; CDR3 protein: SAREGEGTQY
J gene: TRBJ2-3; V gene: TRBV20-1; CDR3 length: 13; CDR3 protein: SASVPSGSTDTQY
J gene: TRBJ1-6; V gene: TRBV6-5; CDR3 length: 12; CDR3 protein: ASSRQGIDSPLH
J gene: TRBJ2-3; V gene: TRBV20-1; CDR3 length: 11; CDR3 protein: SARYSQGDTQY
J gene: TRBJ2-7; V gene: TRBV28; CDR3 length: 14; CDR3 protein: ASSPRQGGGSHEQY
J gene: TRBJ2-6; V gene: TRBV7-2; CDR3 length: 15; CDR3 protein: ASSFRQRVAGANVLT
J gene: TRBJ1-5; V gene: TRBV24-1; CDR3 length: 11; CDR3 protein: ATSDRTNQPQH
J gene: .; V gene: TRBV20-1; CDR3 length: 11; CDR3 protein: SASERAGETQY
J gene: TRBJ1-4; V gene: TRBV7-2; CDR3 length: 13; CDR3 protein: ASSPGPDRNEKLF
J gene: TRBJ2-7; V gene: TRBV12-3/TRBV12-4; CDR3 length: 11; CDR3 protein: ASSFGGVHEQY
J gene: TRBJ2-1; V gene: TRBV24-1; CDR3 length: 11; CDR3 protein: ATSDLLDNEQF
J gene: TRBJ2-7; V gene: TRBV9; CDR3 length: 13; CDR3 protein: ASSVGVGRSYEQY
J gene: TRBJ2-1; V gene: TRBV6-5; CDR3 length: 12; CDR3 protein: ASNIRGPWDEQF
J gene: TRBJ2-3; V gene: TRBV12-3/TRBV12-4; CDR3 length: 11; CDR3 protein: ASSLVVRDTQY
J gene: TRBJ2-7; V gene: TRBV29-1; CDR3 length: 13; CDR3 protein: SVDLGPEGIYEQY
J gene: TRBJ2-7; V gene: TRBV6-5; CDR3 length: 10; CDR3 protein: ASSYDNYEQY
J gene: TRBJ2-3; V gene: TRBV27; CDR3 length: 7; CDR3 protein: ASTHTQY
J gene: TRBJ2-7; V gene: TRBV10-3; CDR3 length: 10; CDR3 protein: AISDRDYEQY
J gene: .; V gene: TRBV12-3/TRBV12-4; CDR3 length: 11; CDR3 protein: ASSQGLVGEQY
J gene: TRBJ2-1; V gene: TRBV2; CDR3 length: 14; CDR3 protein: ASRPQRGDSYNEQF
J gene: TRBJ2-1; V gene: TRBV5-5; CDR3 length: 13; CDR3 protein: ASSRPSGFYNEQF
J gene: TRBJ2-5; V gene: TRBV6-5; CDR3 length: 14; CDR3 protein: ASSPLGGGERETQY
J gene: TRBJ2-7; V gene: TRBV11-2; CDR3 length: 11; CDR3 protein: ASSGAGGLEQY
J gene: TRBJ1-1; V gene: TRBV4-3; CDR3 length: 12; CDR3 protein: ASSLGRVKTEAF
J gene: TRBJ2-1; V gene: TRBV28; CDR3 length: 18; CDR3 protein: ASSLPKPPVLQHTYNEQF
J gene: TRBJ2-7; V gene: TRBV6-6; CDR3 length: 9; CDR3 protein: ASRSSGEQY
J gene: .; V gene: TRBV10-3; CDR3 length: 10; CDR3 protein: AIAGQRGEQY
J gene: TRBJ2-7; V gene: TRBV20-1; CDR3 length: 12; CDR3 protein: SASGQGGTEEQY
J gene: TRBJ2-5; V gene: TRBV5-1; CDR3 length: 13; CDR3 protein: ASSSATLRQETQY
J gene: TRBJ1-5; V gene: TRBV4-3; CDR3 length: 13; CDR3 protein: ASSPRAGPRQPQH